Below, 15 T cell receptor beta chains from the same sample are listed, as sequenced in a study of T cell responses to AZD1222 COVID-19 vaccine. The data were produced by immunoSEQ multiplex PCR, yet TCRdb's version contains in-frame clones alone and is incomplete. The data contain more than 85,000 clones, 86% of them singletons. The source material was peripheral blood, sampled on day 0 of AZD1222 vaccination. The receptor source for this set is an adult in good health.

The CDR3 reads CASSPGTGMGAAQYF. CDR3 DNA sequence: TGTGCCAGCAGCCCCGGGACAGGGATGGGCGCGGCCCAGTACTTC. The rearrangement joins TRBV7-9 to TRBJ2-5, with 9 bases matching TRBD1. The V gene's germline CDR1 is SEHNR and CDR2 FQNEAQ (reference sequence). The CDR3 is made up of 15 amino acids. The J segment lost 9 bases and the V segment lost 5 bases, leaving 13 bases of the junction unmatched.

The V gene is TRBV2, the J gene TRBJ1-1; 10 nucleotides align to TRBD1. Trimming took 3 bases from V and 6 from J; bases not matched to a gene: 4. The germline gives CDR1 SNHLY, CDR2 FYNNEI. This CDR3 spans 14 amino acids. As DNA, the CDR3 is TGTGCCAGCAGTGAGATAGACAGGGGGCCTGAAGCTTTCTTT. It is translated as CASSEIDRGPEAFF. Combining the CDR3 with reference TRBV2 and TRBJ1-1 gives the whole variable domain EPEVTQTPSHQVTQMGQEVILRCVPISNHLYFYWYRQILGQKVEFLVSFYNNEISEKSEIFDDQFSVERPDGSNFTLKIRSTKLEDSAMYFCASSEIDRGPEAFFGQGTRLTVV.

This chain uses TRBV5-6 with TRBJ1-5, with D possibly TRBD1 on 5 matching bases. The germline CDR1 and CDR2 sequences are SGHDT and YYEEEE. V gave up 2 bases and J gave up 1 base, with 7 bases separating them. This CDR3 is 14 amino acids long. The chain's CDR3 is CASSFRQSNQPQHF. The DNA of the CDR3 is TGTGCCAGCAGCTTCCGACAGAGCAATCAGCCCCAGCATTTT.

The rearrangement joins TRBV3-1 (or the pseudogene TRBV3-2) to TRBJ1-3; TRBD1 is a possible D gene (5 bases). The CDR3 is made up of 15 amino acids. V was shortened by 0 bases and J by 4 bases, with 10 bases between the two germline ends. The germline gives CDR1 LGHDT, CDR2 YNNKEL (reference sequence). The CDR3 DNA reads TGTGCCAGCAGCCAAGAAGCAGGGCCCGGAAACACCATATATTTT. Translating it yields CASSQEAGPGNTIYF.

The genes are TRBV6-5 and TRBJ1-5, with TRBD1 matching over 7 bases. The germline CDR1 and CDR2 sequences are MNHEY and SVGAGI. This CDR3 has 13 amino acids. This CDR3 is CAGVGGAGQPQHF. DNA of the CDR3: TGTGCTGGGGTAGGGGGCGCGGGTCAGCCCCAGCATTTT.

Details on this clone: Additional DNA sequences in this sample encode the identical CDR3. The chain couples TRBV12-3 or TRBV12-4 to TRBJ1-5, with a tentative D call TRBD1 (5 bases). V was shortened by 5 bases and J by 9 bases, with 8 bases between the two germline ends. This CDR3 has 11 amino acids. The CDR3 reads CASSLGGPQHF. The CDR3 DNA reads as TGTGCCAGCAGTCTCGGGGGGCCCCAGCATTTT.

The chain uses TRBV29-1 and TRBJ2-3, with a weak D call TRBD2 (6 bases). Germline CDR1 reads SQVTM; CDR2 reads ANQGSEA. The CDR3 length is 13 residues. Trimming removed 3 bases at V and 2 bases at J, with 9 bases between. The CDR3 coding sequence is TGCAGCGTTGATTCGGGAGTCACAGATACGCAGTATTTT. Amino acid sequence: CSVDSGVTDTQYF.

V is TRBV7-3 and J is TRBJ2-1, with D possibly being TRBD2 (5 bases). Trimming left V 4 bases short and J 0 bases short, with 10 bases between. The CDR3 contains 15 residues. Germline V CDR1 and CDR2: SGHTA, FQGTGA. The CDR3, as DNA: TGTGCCAGCAGCTCTCAGCGGAGCTCCTACAATGAGCAGTTCTTC. Translation: CASSSQRSSYNEQFF.

The chain couples TRBV29-1 to TRBJ1-5; maybe TRBD1 (6 bases). The germline V and J ends were trimmed by 4 bases and 5 bases, with 15 bases remaining between them. Germline assignment: CDR1 SQVTM and CDR2 ANQGSEA. This CDR3 is built from 14 residues. The CDR3 nucleotides are TGCAGCGTTGCCTCAGGTGGGGGCGATCAGCCCCAGCATTTT. This codes for CSVASGGGDQPQHF.

The chain combines TRBV21-1 with TRBJ2-6; the table gives TRBD1 as D, unverified against the DNA. TRBV21-1 is a documented pseudogene. The CDR3 spans 18 residues. The CDR3 loop reads CASSKRDLTGTGANVLTF. For the CDR3, the DNA is TGTGCCAGCAGCAAAAGAGATCTTACAGGGACTGGGGCCAACGTCCTGACTTTC.

This chain uses TRBV24-1 with TRBJ2-3; D is tentatively TRBD1 or TRBD2 (5 bases each). The germline CDR1 and CDR2 sequences are KGHDR and SFDVKD. This CDR3 has 13 amino acids. Trimming removed 9 bases from V and 1 base from J, with 10 bases in between. CDR3 sequence: CATEGPRTDTQYF. The DNA of the CDR3 is TGTGCCACCGAGGGACCGCGCACAGATACGCAGTATTTT.

DNA for the CDR3: TGTGCCAGTAGCTATTCTAGCGGGTCCTACAATGAGCAGTTCTTC. Translation: CASSYSSGSYNEQFF. The J gene is TRBJ2-1, the V gene TRBV19; TRBD2 aligns across 8 bases. Trimming cost V 6 bases and J 1 base; bases outside gene matches: 5. Germline values: CDR1 LNHDA, CDR2 SQIVND (reference sequence). The length of the CDR3 is 15 residues.

The chain combines TRBV7-3 with TRBJ1-5, with TRBD1 as a possible D gene (5 bases). The CDR3 contains 14 residues. With 1 base removed from V and 2 bases from J, the gap between germline ends came to 6 bases. Germline assignment: CDR1 SGHTA and CDR2 FQGTGA. CDR3 nucleotides: TGTGCCAGCAGCTTAATAGGGGGCAATCAGCCCCAGCATTTT. As protein: CASSLIGGNQPQHF.

This chain joins TRBV27 and TRBJ2-5; 9 bases fit TRBD2. Germline trimming cut 2 bases from V and 5 bases from J; bases unmatched to any gene: 6. CDR1 and CDR2 (germline): MNHEY, SMNVEV (reference sequence). The CDR3 spans 15 residues. Here the CDR3 DNA reads TGTGCCAGCAGTTTAATTCCTAGCGGGACGGAGACCCAGTACTTC. This encodes CASSLIPSGTETQYF.

In this sample, this clone turned up a few times. The rearrangement joins TRBV19 to TRBJ1-2; D remains unclear. The ends were cut back, 3 bases at V and 1 base at J, with 12 bases in the middle. CDR1 LNHDA and CDR2 SQIVND come from the germline V gene (reference sequence). This CDR3 region has 15 residues. CDR3 sequence reads: CASSMRNSHNYGYTF. CDR3 in DNA: TGTGCCAGTAGTATGAGGAACAGTCATAACTATGGCTACACCTTC. Full variable domain (outside the CDR3, taken from reference TRBV19 and TRBJ1-2): DGGITQSPKYLFRKEGQNVTLSCEQNLNHDAMYWYRQDPGQGLRLIYYSQIVNDFQKGDIAEGYSVSREKKESFPLTVTSAQKNPTAFYLCASSMRNSHNYGYTFGSGTRLTVV.